Listed below are T cell receptor beta chains from one sample, sequenced in a study of cytomegalovirus exposure and HLA in healthy donors. Data came from immunoSEQ multiplex PCR; TCRdb stores just in-frame clones and leaves some out. The sample records hundreds of thousands of clones, approximately 80% being singletons. Specimen: PBMCs. Receptors were obtained from a woman aged 25 to 39 in good health and CMV-seropositive. The conserved cysteine and the conserved F or W are not part of the CDR3 here.

>TRBV9
ASSGDGTIIDEQF
>TRBV10-3
AISEVPSGSLGELF
>TRBV11-3
ASSFEGGELF
>TRBV5-1
ASSFRTQFTGELF
>TRBV7-6
ASSLVQVGEGTGELF
>TRBV5-1
ASSLGGAGAHQPQH
>TRBV30
AWRGGMEGYT
>TRBV27
ASSLPLAANNEQF
>TRBV5-1
ASKSRTGGPYEQY
>TRBV27
ASRLQGGNQPQH
>TRBV7-2
ASSYIIRRDGYT
>TRBV6-5
ASREFKGGDYGYT
>TRBV7-6
ASSLLSVTGELF
>TRBV4-1
ASSQGGSGYEQY
>TRBV7-6
ASSLTSGSTEQY
>TRBV27
ASSTTGGTLGYT
>TRBV5-6
ASSLFGRNEQY
>TRBV11-2
ASSFHNEQF
>TRBV2
ASKWTGANEQY
>TRBV6-5
ASSSTGVNEQF
>TRBV18
ASSPGTGGYTEAF
>TRBV29-1
SVDRIKYSNQPQH
>TRBV27
ASSTGTGNYGYT